This TCR beta chain was documented in a study of shared clonotypes between healthy human individuals. Sequencing used immunoSEQ multiplex PCR; TCRdb keeps in-frame clones, though not all of them. The sample has about 1.5 million clones; 96% are singletons. Germline loops: CDR1 SGHVS, CDR2 FNYEAQ. This CDR3 is 16 amino acids long. V lost 1 base to trimming and J lost 1 base, with 13 bases between them. This receptor was obtained from a young man in good health. The V and J genes are TRBV7-6 and TRBJ2-5; D is perhaps TRBD1 or TRBD2 (5 bases each). Sequences were obtained from naive CD4+ T cells sorted from blood. Documented subset: CD45RA+ positively selected. CDR3 amino acids: CASSLGTAQGQETQYF. CDR3 in DNA: TGTGCCAGCAGCTTAGGGACTGCCCAGGGCCAAGAGACCCAGTACTTC.